This is a list of T cell receptor beta chains from one sample in a study of cytomegalovirus exposure and HLA in healthy donors. Profiling relied on immunoSEQ multiplex PCR, and the TCRdb table lists in-frame clones only, not all of them. The sample holds approximately 180,000 clones; around nine tenths are singletons and the top ten take roughly 1.7%. The sample consisted of PBMCs. Source of these receptors: a young woman in good health and CMV-seronegative. Each CDR3 is given with its conserved first and last residue. A D gene is named only where the DNA matches it firmly. Clone size is shown for a subset of rows, as once, few, many or a class of expanded clone.

CDR3aa	CDR3nt	abundance	v_gene	j_gene	len	d_gene
CASSFGGYEQYF	TGTGCCAGCAGCTTCGGGGGCTACGAGCAGTACTTC	once	TRBV5-5	TRBJ2-7	12	-
CAGRGQGHDQPQHF	TGTGCCGGCAGAGGTCAGGGTCACGATCAGCCCCAGCATTTT	-	TRBV6-1	TRBJ1-5	14	-
CASSIPPGAGPGELFF	TGTGCCAGTAGTATACCCCCTGGGGCCGGCCCCGGGGAGCTGTTTTTT	-	TRBV19	TRBJ2-2	16	-
CASSLSGGYTYEQYF	TGTGCCAGCAGCCTTTCAGGGGGGTACACCTACGAGCAGTACTTC	-	TRBV7-2	TRBJ2-7	15	-
CASSLGRGEAFF	TGTGCCAGCAGCCTTGGACGGGGTGAAGCTTTCTTT	-	TRBV28	TRBJ1-1	12	-
CASRDVPGQSRGEKLFF	TGTGCCAGCAGGGATGTCCCGGGACAGTCACGGGGGGAAAAACTGTTTTTT	-	TRBV28	TRBJ1-4	17	TRBD1
CASSLLSRVRNRASYTF	TGTGCCAGCAGTTTACTGAGTAGAGTGAGGAACAGGGCGAGCTACACCTTC	-	TRBV27	TRBJ1-2	17	-
CASSPWGQGKTNEKLFF	TGCGCCAGCAGCCCCTGGGGACAGGGGAAAACTAATGAAAAACTGTTTTTT	-	TRBV4-1	TRBJ1-4	17	TRBD1
CASSSGAGERYDGELFF	TGTGCCAGCAGCTCAGGGGCGGGAGAGCGCTACGACGGGGAGCTGTTTTTT	-	TRBV11-3	TRBJ2-2	17	-
CASSLWGTSVTEAFF	TGTGCCAGCAGCCTTTGGGGCACTTCGGTCACTGAAGCTTTCTTT	-	TRBV28	TRBJ1-1	15	-
CASSQPGSANYGYTF	TGCGCCAGCAGCCAACCAGGGTCAGCTAACTATGGCTACACCTTC	-	TRBV4-1	TRBJ1-2	15	-
CASSQIRLIGSGRAYEQYF	TGTGCCAGCTCACAAATCCGGCTCATCGGCAGCGGGAGGGCCTACGAGCAGTACTTC	-	TRBV18	TRBJ2-7	19	TRBD2
CASVGREGNEQFF	TGTGCCAGCGTTGGGCGGGAGGGGAATGAGCAGTTCTTC	-	TRBV2	TRBJ2-1	13	TRBD2
CASSKGASGSYDEQYF	TGTGCCAGCTCAAAGGGAGCTAGCGGGAGCTACGACGAGCAGTACTTC	-	TRBV18	TRBJ2-7	16	TRBD2